This passage covers 19 T cell receptor beta chains from one sample sequenced in a study of blood T cell repertoires in COVID-19 (dated by TCRdb to the early 2020s). The library was generated by the immunoSEQ multiplex PCR assay. Held by TCRdb, this immuneACCESS table contains in-frame sequences only and omits some clones. Under half of the omission traces to an unresolved V gene where checked; the cause of the rest is unknown. The sample table shows approximately 300,000 clones, and 90% are seen once. The ten most abundant clones make up 3.7% of the sample. Sequencing was done on a sample of peripheral blood. The receptors were sampled from a woman in her 40s with acute or convalescent COVID-19.

The rearrangement joins TRBV6-6 to TRBJ1-1; no reliable D call. The ends were cut back, 1 base at V and 4 bases at J, with 16 bases in the middle. The CDR3 extends over 16 amino acids. The germline CDR1 and CDR2 sequences are MNHNY and SVGAGI (reference sequence). The CDR3 DNA reads as TGTGCCAGCAGTTACTTTAGCCTACTAGGAGGCACTGAAGCTTTCTTT. It yields the protein CASSYFSLLGGTEAFF.

CDR3 residues: CAREYDSGHFYLAPPHLFDYGYTF. The CDR3 nucleotides read TGTGCCAGAGAATATGACTCGGGACACTTTTATTTAGCTCCGCCTCACTTATTCGACTATGGCTACACCTTC. The J gene is TRBJ1-2, the V gene TRBV19; maybe TRBD1 (6 bases). The CDR3 covers 24 residues. CDR1 and CDR2 (germline): LNHDA, SQIVND (reference sequence). Trimming removed 9 bases at V and 3 bases at J, with 47 bases between.

The chain carries TRBV30 and TRBJ2-2; TRBD2 aligns across 12 bases. Trimming removed 8 bases from V and 0 bases from J; junction bases left unmatched: 10. CDR3 length: 17 amino acids. Germline V gene data show CDR1 as GTSNPN and CDR2 as SVGIG (reference sequence). This CDR3 reads CARDLLAGGPNTGELFF. DNA of the CDR3: TGTGCCCGTGATCTACTAGCGGGGGGCCCGAACACCGGGGAGCTGTTTTTT.

This clone occurred a few times. Other DNA sequences in this sample translate to the same CDR3. The rearrangement links TRBV4-1 to TRBJ1-5, with TRBD1 identical over 7 bases. V lost 5 bases, J lost 2 bases, and 3 bases stayed unmatched. CDR3 length equals 14 residues. The V gene's germline CDR1 is MGHRA and CDR2 YSYEKL. The CDR3 DNA reads as TGCGCCAGCAGCTTCGGACAGGGCAATCAGCCCCAGCATTTT. It yields the protein CASSFGQGNQPQHF.

The J gene is TRBJ2-5, the V gene TRBV27, with unresolved D. Trimming shortened V by 6 bases and J by 5 bases, and 16 bases separated the two germline ends. The CDR3 extends over 14 amino acids. Germline V gene sequence: CDR1 MNHEY, CDR2 SMNVEV (reference sequence). The CDR3 bases are TGTGCCAGCAGCGTCTCCGAGGTTGTGGAGACCCAGTACTTC. As protein: CASSVSEVVETQYF.

The rearrangement joins TRBV27 to TRBJ1-2; 9 bases are shared with TRBD1. CDR3 length equals 13 residues. Germline V lookup: CDR1 MNHEY, CDR2 SMNVEV (reference sequence). Trimming removed 6 bases from V and 5 bases from J; junction bases left unmatched: 4. CDR3 nucleotide sequence: TGTGCCAGCAGCGTGGACAGGGGATATGGCTACACCTTC. This encodes CASSVDRGYGYTF.

The chain is built from TRBV7-2 and TRBJ1-6; D perhaps matches TRBD1 (5 bases). There are 15 residues in the CDR3. Between the trimmed V and J ends, which lost 6 bases and 6 bases, there was a span of 15 bases. Germline V gene data show CDR1 as SGHTA and CDR2 as FQGNSA. CDR3 sequence: CASSFNQGGNSPLHF. The CDR3 DNA reads as TGTGCCAGCAGTTTCAATCAGGGAGGTAATTCACCCCTCCACTTT.

The chain recombines TRBV19 with TRBJ1-5; the D is unclear. CDR3 size: 13 residues. Germline CDR1 is LNHDA and CDR2 is SQIVND (reference sequence). V gave up 5 bases and J gave up 10 bases, with 15 bases separating them. CDR3 in amino acids: CASSFPRGSPQHF. The CDR3 nucleotides read TGTGCCAGTAGTTTCCCACGGGGTTCCCCCCAGCATTTT.

This chain joins TRBV24-1 and TRBJ1-2; 7 positions match TRBD1. The V and J ends lost 2 bases and 3 bases, in that order; junction bases with no gene match: 5. The CDR3 loop spans 15 amino acids. Germline CDR1 reads KGHDR; CDR2 reads SFDVKD. CDR3 protein: CATSDSSGTDYGYTF. For the CDR3, the DNA is TGTGCCACCAGTGATTCCTCCGGGACAGACTATGGCTACACCTTC.

The genes are TRBV19 and TRBJ1-2, with 7 positions matching TRBD1. V lost 1 base, J lost 4 bases, and 3 bases stayed unmatched. Germline-derived CDR1 and CDR2 are LNHDA and SQIVND (reference sequence). The CDR3 spans 14 residues. CDR3 protein: CASSIVGQLYGYTF. The DNA for the CDR3 is TGTGCCAGTAGTATAGTGGGACAGCTCTATGGCTACACCTTC.

The V and J genes are TRBV7-2 and TRBJ2-5; 7 nucleotides match TRBD2. Trimming removed 5 bases from V and 5 bases from J; junction bases left unmatched: 14. CDR1 and CDR2 (germline): SGHTA, FQGNSA. The CDR3 runs 16 residues. As DNA, the CDR3 is TGTGCCAGCAGCCCAAGGGCCCGACTAGCTAGGGAGACCCAGTACTTC. Its translation: CASSPRARLARETQYF.

This clone was recorded once. The chain links TRBV5-1 to TRBJ2-5; the D gene is possibly TRBD2 (7 bases). The germline V gene has CDR1 SGHRS and CDR2 YFSETQ. The CDR3 spans 13 residues. Trimming left V 5 bases short and J 5 bases short, with 13 bases between. Here the CDR3 DNA reads TGCGCCAGCAGTTCCGAGGGGGGGGAGACCCAGTACTTC. Translation gives CASSSEGGETQYF.

V and J are TRBV10-2 and TRBJ2-7, with D possibly matching TRBD2 (6 bases). The germline gives CDR1 WSHSY, CDR2 SAAADI. V lost 2 bases and J 6 bases, leaving 14 bases between the germline ends. This CDR3 contains 14 residues. The CDR3 DNA sequence: TGCGCCAGCAGTGAGAATAATCGGGGGTCCGAGCAGTACGTC. This codes for CASSENNRGSEQYV.

The V call is TRBV5-4, the J call TRBJ2-1; perhaps TRBD1 as D (6 bases). This CDR3 region has 14 residues. The V end was cut by 1 base, the J end by 7 bases, with 12 bases between. In germline, CDR1 is SGHNT, CDR2 YYREEE (reference sequence). In DNA form, the CDR3 reads TGTGCCAGCAGCTTGCAACAGGGATGGAATGAGCAGTTCTTC. Translation: CASSLQQGWNEQFF.

CDR3 sequence reads: CASSSFTDTEAFF. For the CDR3, the DNA is TGTGCCAGCAGCTCCTTCACAGACACTGAAGCTTTCTTT. The genes are TRBV13 and TRBJ1-1; D gene uncertain. The CDR3 sequence is 13 residues long. The germline CDR1 and CDR2 sequences are PRHDT and FYEKMQ (reference sequence). Trimming cost V 4 bases and J 3 bases, with 9 bases left between them.

The genes are TRBV2 and TRBJ2-7; 10 positions match TRBD2. The V gene's germline CDR1 is SNHLY and CDR2 FYNNEI. The CDR3 loop spans 12 amino acids. The V gene end was trimmed by 9 bases and the J gene end by 4 bases; junction bases not matched to a gene: 3. CDR3 DNA sequence: TGTGCCAGTAGCGGGGGGTTGTACGAGCAGTACGTC. It encodes CASSGGLYEQYV.

This sequence joins TRBV29-1 and TRBJ2-2; D possibly corresponds to TRBD2 (5 bases). Germline V gene sequence: CDR1 SQVTM, CDR2 ANQGSEA. The CDR3 consists of 12 residues. Trimming cost V 2 bases and J 7 bases, with 8 bases left between them. In DNA, the CDR3 is TGCAGCGTTGAAAGGGCGGGCGGGGAGCTGTTTTTT. It encodes CSVERAGGELFF.

The chain joins TRBV24-1 to TRBJ2-7, with a weak D call TRBD1 (7 bases). The germline gives CDR1 KGHDR, CDR2 SFDVKD. This CDR3 comprises 18 residues. Trimming shortened V by 8 bases and J by 2 bases, and 27 bases separated the two germline ends. The CDR3 sequence: CATTKRVLQGRPTYEQYV. The CDR3 coding sequence is TGTGCCACCACCAAGCGGGTGTTACAGGGGCGACCAACCTACGAGCAGTACGTC.

The chain links TRBV5-6 to TRBJ2-2; unclear D gene. The V end was cut by 2 bases, the J end by 3 bases, with 8 bases between. The CDR3 covers 14 residues. From germline, CDR1 is SGHDT and CDR2 YYEEEE. CDR3 sequence (DNA): TGTGCCAGCAGCTTTGTCCAGTACACCGGGGAGCTGTTTTTT. The encoded protein is CASSFVQYTGELFF.